A selection of T cell receptor beta chains follows, all from one sample in a study of T cell responses to AZD1222 COVID-19 vaccine. Clones were sequenced by immunoSEQ multiplex PCR, and TCRdb holds only the in-frame ones, with some missing. This sample yields 60,000 or so clones, of which more than 65% are seen a single time; roughly 20% belongs to the top ten. Sequenced material: peripheral blood, taken on day 0 of AZD1222 vaccination. Source of these receptors: an adult in good health. Each CDR3 is given with its conserved first and last residue. A D gene is named only where the DNA matches it firmly. The size of a clone is reported for some rows only, either as once, few or many, or as a class for expanded clones.

abundance: -
d_gene: -
j_gene: TRBJ2-5
v_gene: TRBV6-6
CDR3aa: CASSHRETQYF
CDR3nt: TGTGCCAGCAGCCATAGAGAGACCCAGTACTTC

abundance: -
d_gene: -
j_gene: TRBJ1-5
v_gene: TRBV12-3/TRBV12-4
CDR3aa: CASSFNPQPQHF
CDR3nt: TGTGCCAGCAGTTTTAATCCTCAGCCCCAGCATTTT

abundance: few
d_gene: TRBD1
j_gene: TRBJ1-5
v_gene: TRBV19
CDR3aa: CASSITFGRGRQPQHF
CDR3nt: TGTGCCAGTAGTATAACTTTTGGCAGGGGGCGACAGCCCCAGCATTTT

abundance: -
d_gene: -
j_gene: TRBJ1-2
v_gene: TRBV9
CDR3aa: CASSPSGGSGYTF
CDR3nt: TGTGCCAGCAGCCCCTCGGGTGGCTCTGGCTACACCTTC

abundance: -
d_gene: -
j_gene: TRBJ1-6
v_gene: TRBV30
CDR3aa: CAGGGGHSPLHF
CDR3nt: TGTGCCGGAGGGGGGGGGCATTCACCCCTCCACTTT

abundance: -
d_gene: TRBD1
j_gene: TRBJ1-1
v_gene: TRBV6-5
CDR3aa: CASSLDRGGTEAFF
CDR3nt: TGTGCCAGCAGTCTCGACAGGGGGGGGACTGAAGCTTTCTTT

abundance: -
d_gene: -
j_gene: TRBJ1-2
v_gene: TRBV6-5
CDR3aa: CASSPSGAVDGYTF
CDR3nt: TGTGCCAGCAGTCCCAGCGGGGCTGTAGATGGCTACACCTTC

abundance: -
d_gene: -
j_gene: TRBJ1-4
v_gene: TRBV6-2/TRBV6-3
CDR3aa: CASSYGGPPNEKLFF
CDR3nt: TGTGCCAGCAGTTACGGGGGTCCGCCTAATGAAAAACTGTTTTTT

abundance: -
d_gene: -
j_gene: TRBJ1-4
v_gene: TRBV4-1
CDR3aa: CASSQAQGGGHPEKLFF
CDR3nt: TGCGCCAGCAGCCAAGCGCAGGGAGGAGGGCACCCCGAAAAACTGTTTTTT

abundance: -
d_gene: TRBD1
j_gene: TRBJ1-1
v_gene: TRBV13
CDR3aa: CASSLEQGIENTEAFF
CDR3nt: TGTGCCAGCAGCTTAGAACAGGGGATTGAGAACACTGAAGCTTTCTTT

abundance: -
d_gene: TRBD2
j_gene: TRBJ2-3
v_gene: TRBV28
CDR3aa: CASHWTSGSTDTQYF
CDR3nt: TGTGCCAGCCATTGGACTAGCGGGAGCACAGATACGCAGTATTTT

abundance: -
d_gene: TRBD1
j_gene: TRBJ1-1
v_gene: TRBV6-5
CDR3aa: CASSPLDRVRGGAFF
CDR3nt: TGTGCCAGCAGCCCCTTAGACAGGGTTAGGGGTGGAGCTTTCTTT

abundance: -
d_gene: -
j_gene: TRBJ1-1
v_gene: TRBV21-1
CDR3aa: CASSRGRRYEAFF
CDR3nt: TGTGCCAGCAGCAGGGGGCGACGGTACGAAGCTTTCTTT

abundance: -
d_gene: TRBD1
j_gene: TRBJ1-5
v_gene: TRBV18
CDR3aa: CASSPGQPAGPQHF
CDR3nt: TGTGCCAGCTCACCGGGACAGCCAGCGGGGCCCCAGCATTTT

abundance: -
d_gene: -
j_gene: TRBJ2-7
v_gene: TRBV28
CDR3aa: CASRYRYEQYF
CDR3nt: TGTGCCAGCAGATACCGGTACGAGCAGTACTTC

abundance: -
d_gene: -
j_gene: TRBJ1-2
v_gene: TRBV9
CDR3aa: CASSPSPRPRGGYTF
CDR3nt: TGTGCCAGCAGCCCCTCCCCCAGGCCGCGGGGAGGCTACACCTTC

abundance: once
d_gene: TRBD1
j_gene: TRBJ1-4
v_gene: TRBV28
CDR3aa: CASSLSGQGNEKLFF
CDR3nt: TGTGCCAGCAGTTTATCGGGACAGGGTAATGAAAAACTGTTTTTT

abundance: -
d_gene: -
j_gene: TRBJ2-1
v_gene: TRBV24-1
CDR3aa: CATSESDRSQFF
CDR3nt: TGTGCCACCAGTGAGTCTGACAGGTCGCAGTTCTTC

abundance: -
d_gene: -
j_gene: TRBJ2-5
v_gene: TRBV29-1
CDR3aa: CSVERAQETQYF
CDR3nt: TGCAGCGTTGAGAGGGCCCAAGAGACCCAGTACTTC

abundance: -
d_gene: -
j_gene: TRBJ1-1
v_gene: TRBV6-2/TRBV6-3
CDR3aa: CASSQVQGNTEAFF
CDR3nt: TGTGCCAGCAGTCAGGTACAGGGGAACACTGAAGCTTTCTTT

abundance: few
d_gene: -
j_gene: TRBJ2-7
v_gene: TRBV28
CDR3aa: CASSSRDEQYF
CDR3nt: TGTGCCAGCAGTTCGAGGGACGAGCAGTACTTC

abundance: -
d_gene: TRBD1
j_gene: TRBJ2-5
v_gene: TRBV27
CDR3aa: CASSSGTGVSQYF
CDR3nt: TGTGCCAGCTCTTCCGGGACAGGGGTTTCCCAGTACTTC

abundance: few
d_gene: TRBD2
j_gene: TRBJ2-1
v_gene: TRBV2
CDR3aa: CASSEYALAGGNEQFF
CDR3nt: TGTGCCAGCAGTGAATACGCCCTAGCGGGAGGCAATGAGCAGTTCTTC

abundance: -
d_gene: TRBD2
j_gene: TRBJ2-7
v_gene: TRBV27
CDR3aa: CASSSGYPLAGNYEQYF
CDR3nt: TGTGCCAGCAGCTCGGGATACCCGCTAGCGGGGAACTACGAGCAGTACTTC

abundance: -
d_gene: TRBD2
j_gene: TRBJ2-7
v_gene: TRBV5-1
CDR3aa: CASSLGLWASGGLEQYF
CDR3nt: TGCGCCAGCAGCTTGGGTTTATGGGCTAGCGGGGGTCTGGAGCAGTACTTC

abundance: -
d_gene: -
j_gene: TRBJ2-2
v_gene: TRBV7-8
CDR3aa: CASSGQGYTGELFF
CDR3nt: TGTGCCAGCAGCGGGCAGGGGTACACCGGGGAGCTGTTTTTT

abundance: -
d_gene: -
j_gene: TRBJ1-1
v_gene: TRBV9
CDR3aa: CASSGQDTEAFF
CDR3nt: TGTGCCAGCAGCGGGCAGGACACTGAAGCTTTCTTT

abundance: once
d_gene: -
j_gene: TRBJ1-6
v_gene: TRBV3-1/TRBV3-2
CDR3aa: CASSQELASSYNSPLHF
CDR3nt: TGTGCCAGCAGCCAAGAATTGGCCAGCTCCTATAATTCACCCCTCCACTTT

abundance: once
d_gene: -
j_gene: TRBJ1-5
v_gene: TRBV3-1/TRBV3-2
CDR3aa: CASSPSFSTSQPQHF
CDR3nt: TGTGCCAGCAGCCCCTCCTTTTCCACGAGTCAGCCCCAGCATTTT

abundance: -
d_gene: -
j_gene: TRBJ1-1
v_gene: TRBV21-1
CDR3aa: CASSSPQGLSTEAFF
CDR3nt: TGTGCCAGCAGCAGCCCCCAGGGGCTGAGCACTGAAGCTTTCTTT

abundance: -
d_gene: -
j_gene: TRBJ2-5
v_gene: TRBV18
CDR3aa: CASSPMDSQETQYF
CDR3nt: TGTGCCAGCTCACCAATGGACAGCCAAGAGACCCAGTACTTC

abundance: -
d_gene: -
j_gene: TRBJ1-5
v_gene: TRBV4-1
CDR3aa: CASSQDTGRTSSNQPQHF
CDR3nt: TGCGCCAGCAGCCAAGACACGGGACGTACGAGTAGCAATCAGCCCCAGCATTTT

abundance: -
d_gene: -
j_gene: TRBJ1-4
v_gene: TRBV25-1
CDR3aa: CASSAGARGEKLFF
CDR3nt: TGTGCCAGCAGTGCAGGGGCTAGAGGGGAAAAACTGTTTTTT

abundance: -
d_gene: -
j_gene: TRBJ1-2
v_gene: TRBV9
CDR3aa: CASSPLGGTGYGYTF
CDR3nt: TGTGCCAGCAGCCCCCTCGGCGGGACGGGCTATGGCTACACCTTC

abundance: -
d_gene: TRBD2
j_gene: TRBJ2-3
v_gene: TRBV3-1/TRBV3-2
CDR3aa: CASSPPGLAGGLKDTQYF
CDR3nt: TGTGCCAGCAGCCCTCCCGGACTAGCGGGAGGGCTTAAAGATACGCAGTATTTT

abundance: -
d_gene: -
j_gene: TRBJ1-3
v_gene: TRBV27
CDR3aa: CASSKTGSGNTIYF
CDR3nt: TGTGCCAGCAGTAAGACAGGCTCTGGAAACACCATATATTTT

abundance: -
d_gene: -
j_gene: TRBJ2-1
v_gene: TRBV7-3
CDR3aa: CASSLTLGPVNEQFF
CDR3nt: TGTGCCAGCAGCTTAACCTTGGGGCCTGTCAATGAGCAGTTCTTC

abundance: -
d_gene: -
j_gene: TRBJ2-5
v_gene: TRBV18
CDR3aa: CASSPGNGETQYF
CDR3nt: TGTGCCAGCTCACCAGGGAACGGAGAGACCCAGTACTTC

abundance: few
d_gene: -
j_gene: TRBJ1-4
v_gene: TRBV5-5
CDR3aa: CASSFYMNEKLFF
CDR3nt: TGTGCCAGCAGCTTTTACATGAATGAAAAACTGTTTTTT

abundance: -
d_gene: -
j_gene: TRBJ1-2
v_gene: TRBV28
CDR3aa: CASSSTEPYGYTF
CDR3nt: TGTGCCAGCAGTTCGACAGAGCCCTATGGCTACACCTTC

abundance: -
d_gene: -
j_gene: TRBJ1-3
v_gene: TRBV12-3/TRBV12-4
CDR3aa: CASSFSGNTIYF
CDR3nt: TGTGCCAGCAGTTTTTCTGGAAACACCATATATTTT

abundance: once
d_gene: TRBD1
j_gene: TRBJ1-1
v_gene: TRBV27
CDR3aa: CASSNRGLVNTEAFF
CDR3nt: TGTGCCAGCAGCAACAGGGGGCTGGTGAACACTGAAGCTTTCTTT

abundance: -
d_gene: -
j_gene: TRBJ1-2
v_gene: TRBV7-2
CDR3aa: CASSLGLPYGYTF
CDR3nt: TGTGCCAGCAGCTTAGGATTGCCTTATGGCTACACCTTC

abundance: -
d_gene: TRBD1
j_gene: TRBJ1-1
v_gene: TRBV24-1
CDR3aa: CATSGRPGQGRNTEAFF
CDR3nt: TGTGCCACCAGTGGACGCCCGGGACAGGGAAGGAACACTGAAGCTTTCTTT

abundance: -
d_gene: -
j_gene: TRBJ1-2
v_gene: TRBV20-1
CDR3aa: CSARGAVGYTF
CDR3nt: TGCAGTGCTAGGGGGGCGGTTGGCTACACCTTC

abundance: -
d_gene: TRBD1
j_gene: TRBJ1-4
v_gene: TRBV6-5
CDR3aa: CASRPGGREKLFF
CDR3nt: TGTGCCAGCAGACCAGGGGGCAGGGAAAAACTGTTTTTT